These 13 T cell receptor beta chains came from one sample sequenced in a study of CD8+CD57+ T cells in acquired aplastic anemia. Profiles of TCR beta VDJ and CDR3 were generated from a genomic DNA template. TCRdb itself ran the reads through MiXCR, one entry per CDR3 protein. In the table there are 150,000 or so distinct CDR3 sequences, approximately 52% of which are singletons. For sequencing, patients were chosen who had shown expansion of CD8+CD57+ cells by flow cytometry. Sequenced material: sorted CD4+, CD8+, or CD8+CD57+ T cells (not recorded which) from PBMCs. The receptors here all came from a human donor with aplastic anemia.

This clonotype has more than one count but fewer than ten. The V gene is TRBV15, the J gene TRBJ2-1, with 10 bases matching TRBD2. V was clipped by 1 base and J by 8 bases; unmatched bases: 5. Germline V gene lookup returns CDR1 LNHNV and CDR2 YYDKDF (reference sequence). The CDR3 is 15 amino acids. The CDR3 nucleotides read TGTGCCACCAGCAGAGCGCTAGCGGGAGCATATGAGCAGTTCTTC. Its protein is CATSRALAGAYEQFF.

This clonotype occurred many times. DNA for the CDR3: TGTGCCAGCAGCGTAGCTGCGGGGGACTACGAGCAGTACTTC. Its translation is CASSVAAGDYEQYF. The V call is TRBV9, the J call TRBJ2-7, with TRBD2 matching over 7 bases. J lost 3 bases, V lost 0 bases, and 3 bases had no gene match. This CDR3 is built from 14 residues. Germline assignment: CDR1 SGDLS and CDR2 YYNGEE.

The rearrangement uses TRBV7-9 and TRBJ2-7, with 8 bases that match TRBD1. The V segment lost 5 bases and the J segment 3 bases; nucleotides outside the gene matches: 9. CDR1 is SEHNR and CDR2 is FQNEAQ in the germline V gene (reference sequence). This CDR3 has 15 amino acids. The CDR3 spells CASSPQGGQGYEQYF. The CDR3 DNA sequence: TGTGCCAGCAGCCCGCAAGGCGGACAGGGCTACGAGCAGTACTTC.

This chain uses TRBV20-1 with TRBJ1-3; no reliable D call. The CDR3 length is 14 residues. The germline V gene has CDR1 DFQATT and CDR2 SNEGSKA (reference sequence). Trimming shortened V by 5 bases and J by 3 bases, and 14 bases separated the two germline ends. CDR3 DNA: TGCAGTGCTGGTCCTGCTGAGTTTGGAAACACCATATATTTT. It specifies CSAGPAEFGNTIYF.

The CDR3 DNA follows: TGTGCCATCAGTGAGTATCAGACTAGCGGGAACAATGAGCAGTTCTTC. Residues: CAISEYQTSGNNEQFF. The V call is TRBV10-3, the J call TRBJ2-1; 11 bases agree with TRBD2. This CDR3 has 16 residues. Per germline, CDR1 ENHRY and CDR2 SYGVKD. The V gene end was trimmed by 1 base and the J gene end by 5 bases; junction bases not matched to a gene: 4.

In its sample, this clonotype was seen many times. Here the CDR3 DNA reads TGTGCCAGCAGTGAATTCCCTGACAGGGTGAGGGGCTACACCTTC. Translation gives CASSEFPDRVRGYTF. J is TRBJ1-2 and V is TRBV6-1, with 7 positions matching TRBD1. The CDR3 contains 15 residues. V lost 2 bases and J lost 8; bases outside the gene matches: 11. Germline CDR1 is MNHNS and CDR2 is SASEGT.

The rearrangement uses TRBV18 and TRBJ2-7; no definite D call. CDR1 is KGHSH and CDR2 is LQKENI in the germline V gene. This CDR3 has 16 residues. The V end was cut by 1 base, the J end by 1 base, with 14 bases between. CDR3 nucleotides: TGTGCCAGCTCACCACTGAAAGGTCCCACTTCCTACGAGCAGTACTTC. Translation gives CASSPLKGPTSYEQYF.

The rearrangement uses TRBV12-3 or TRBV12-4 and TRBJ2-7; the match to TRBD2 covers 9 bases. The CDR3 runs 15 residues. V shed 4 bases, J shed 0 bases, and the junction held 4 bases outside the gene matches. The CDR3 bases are TGTGCCAGCAGTTCACCGGGACTAGCCTCCTACGAGCAGTACTTC. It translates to CASSSPGLASYEQYF.

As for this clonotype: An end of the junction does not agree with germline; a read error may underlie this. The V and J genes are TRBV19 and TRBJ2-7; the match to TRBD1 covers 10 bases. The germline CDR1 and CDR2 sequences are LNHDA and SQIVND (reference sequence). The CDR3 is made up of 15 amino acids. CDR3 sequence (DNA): TGTGCCAGTAGTATCGGGACAGGGGCATCCTACGAGCGGTACTTC. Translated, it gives CASSIGTGASYERYF.

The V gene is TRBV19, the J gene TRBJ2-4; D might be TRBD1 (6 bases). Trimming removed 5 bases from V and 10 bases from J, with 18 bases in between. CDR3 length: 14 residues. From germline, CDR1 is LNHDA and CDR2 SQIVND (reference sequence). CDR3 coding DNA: TGTGCCAGTAGTTGGGACATCACGAACGGAATTCAGTACTTC. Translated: CASSWDITNGIQYF. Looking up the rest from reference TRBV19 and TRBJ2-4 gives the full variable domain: DGGITQSPKYLFRKEGQNVTLSCEQNLNHDAMYWYRQDPGQGLRLIYYSQIVNDFQKGDIAEGYSVSREKKESFPLTVTSAQKNPTAFYLCASSWDITNGIQYFGAGTRLSVL.

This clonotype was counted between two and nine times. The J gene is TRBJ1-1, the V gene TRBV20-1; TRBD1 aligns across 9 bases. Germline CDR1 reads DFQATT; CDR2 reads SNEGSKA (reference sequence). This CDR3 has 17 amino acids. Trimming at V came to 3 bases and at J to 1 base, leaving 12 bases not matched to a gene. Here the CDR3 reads CSASSPGQGEGNTEAFF. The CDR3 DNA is TGCAGTGCTAGCTCCCCGGGACAGGGAGAAGGGAACACTGAAGCTTTCTTT.

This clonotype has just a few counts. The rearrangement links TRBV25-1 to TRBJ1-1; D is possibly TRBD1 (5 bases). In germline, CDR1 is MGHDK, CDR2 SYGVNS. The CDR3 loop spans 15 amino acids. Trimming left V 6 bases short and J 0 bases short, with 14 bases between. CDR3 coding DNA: TGTGCCAGCAGCCCTAGAGGGGCCATGAACACTGAAGCTTTCTTT. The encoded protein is CASSPRGAMNTEAFF.

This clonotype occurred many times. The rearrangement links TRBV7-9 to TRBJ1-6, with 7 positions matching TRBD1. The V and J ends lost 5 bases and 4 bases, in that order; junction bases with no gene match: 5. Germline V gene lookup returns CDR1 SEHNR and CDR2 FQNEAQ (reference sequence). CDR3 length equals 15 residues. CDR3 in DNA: TGTGCCAGCAGCGAACCGACAGGGTATAATTCACCCCTCCACTTT. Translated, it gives CASSEPTGYNSPLHF.